This T cell receptor (beta chain) comes out of a study of T cell responses to AZD1222 COVID-19 vaccine. About the research overall: Second-dose groups at about 4 or about 12 weeks were pooled.

The assay was immunoSEQ multiplex PCR, and TCRdb's table has in-frame clones only and misses some. The sample contains approximately 100,000 clones, roughly 91% of which appear only once. V lost 0 bases and J lost 2, with 7 bases in between. This CDR3 has 14 amino acids. The germline CDR1 and CDR2 sequences are SGDLS and YYNGEE. About this clone itself: Its antigen remains unidentified.

Study-wide results and limits: Repertoire collection took place solely once the T cell response had peaked. Distributed over spike, vaccine-associated CD4 TCRs predominated at 160-218 and 743-854. Compared with day 0, the breadth and depth of the Spike-specific TCR repertoire rose significantly after two doses of AZD1222.

Source: peripheral blood, taken on day 0 of AZD1222 vaccination. This rearrangement joins TRBV9 to TRBJ2-3, with D hard to call. The source of this sequence is an adult in good health. The CDR3 protein is CASSVEWATDTQYF. The CDR3 nucleotides are TGTGCCAGCAGCGTAGAGTGGGCCACAGATACGCAGTATTTT. Complete variable domain (other parts from reference TRBV9 and TRBJ2-3): DSGVTQTPKHLITATGQRVTLRCSPRSGDLSVYWYQQSLDQGLQFLIQYYNGEERAKGNILERFSAQQFPDLHSELNLSSLELGDSALYFCASSVEWATDTQYFGPGTRLTVL.